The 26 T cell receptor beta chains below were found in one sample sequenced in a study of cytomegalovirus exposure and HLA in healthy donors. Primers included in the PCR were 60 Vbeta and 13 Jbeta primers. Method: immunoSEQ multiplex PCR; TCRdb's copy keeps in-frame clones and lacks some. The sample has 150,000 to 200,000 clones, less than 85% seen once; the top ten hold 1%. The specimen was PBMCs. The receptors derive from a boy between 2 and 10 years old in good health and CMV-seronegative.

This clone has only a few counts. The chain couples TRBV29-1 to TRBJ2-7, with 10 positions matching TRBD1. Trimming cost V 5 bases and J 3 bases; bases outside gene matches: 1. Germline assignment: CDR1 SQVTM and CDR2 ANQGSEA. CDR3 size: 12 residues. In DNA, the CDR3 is TGCAGCGTTCGGACAGGGGGCTACGAGCAGTACGTC. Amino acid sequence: CSVRTGGYEQYV.

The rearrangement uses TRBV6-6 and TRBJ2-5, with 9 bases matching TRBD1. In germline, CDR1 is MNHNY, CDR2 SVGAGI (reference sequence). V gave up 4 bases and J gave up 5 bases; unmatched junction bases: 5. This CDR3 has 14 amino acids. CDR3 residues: CASSSGTGFETQYF. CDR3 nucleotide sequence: TGTGCCAGCAGTTCCGGGACAGGGTTCGAGACCCAGTACTTC.

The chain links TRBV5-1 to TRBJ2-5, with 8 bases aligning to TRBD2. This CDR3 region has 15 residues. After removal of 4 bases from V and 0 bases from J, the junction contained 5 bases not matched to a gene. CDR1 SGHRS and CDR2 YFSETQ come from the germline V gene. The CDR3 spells CASSTGGANQETQYF. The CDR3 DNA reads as TGCGCCAGCAGCACCGGGGGGGCAAACCAAGAGACCCAGTACTTC. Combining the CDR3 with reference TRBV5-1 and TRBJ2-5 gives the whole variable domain KAGVTQTPRYLIKTRGQQVTLSCSPISGHRSVSWYQQTPGQGLQFLFEYFSETQRNKGNFPGRFSGRQFSNSRSEMNVSTLELGDSALYLCASSTGGANQETQYFGPGTRLLVL.

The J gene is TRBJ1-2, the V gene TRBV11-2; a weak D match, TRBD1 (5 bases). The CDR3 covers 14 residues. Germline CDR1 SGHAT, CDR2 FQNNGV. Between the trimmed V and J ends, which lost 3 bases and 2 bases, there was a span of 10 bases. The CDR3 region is CASSLTDFNYGYTF. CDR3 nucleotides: TGTGCCAGCAGCTTGACAGATTTCAACTATGGCTACACCTTC.

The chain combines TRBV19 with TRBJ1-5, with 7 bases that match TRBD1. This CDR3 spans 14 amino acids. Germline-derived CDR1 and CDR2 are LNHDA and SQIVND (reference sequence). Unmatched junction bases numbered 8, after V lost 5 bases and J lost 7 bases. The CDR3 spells CASSYDREYQPQHF. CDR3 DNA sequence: TGTGCCAGTAGTTATGACAGGGAATACCAGCCCCAGCATTTT. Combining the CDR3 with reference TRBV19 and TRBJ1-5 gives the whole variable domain DGGITQSPKYLFRKEGQNVTLSCEQNLNHDAMYWYRQDPGQGLRLIYYSQIVNDFQKGDIAEGYSVSREKKESFPLTVTSAQKNPTAFYLCASSYDREYQPQHFGDGTRLSIL.

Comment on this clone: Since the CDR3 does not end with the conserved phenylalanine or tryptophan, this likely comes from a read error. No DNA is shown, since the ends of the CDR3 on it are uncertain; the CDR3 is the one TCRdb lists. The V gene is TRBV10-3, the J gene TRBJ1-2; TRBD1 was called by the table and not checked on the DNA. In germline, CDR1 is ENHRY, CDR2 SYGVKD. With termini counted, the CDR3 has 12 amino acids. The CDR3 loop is CAISDPGGKSIL.

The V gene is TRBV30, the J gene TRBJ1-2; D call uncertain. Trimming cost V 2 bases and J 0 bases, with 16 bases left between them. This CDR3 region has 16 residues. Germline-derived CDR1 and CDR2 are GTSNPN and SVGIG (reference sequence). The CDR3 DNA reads TGTGCCTGGAGTATTATGGGGAGCTCTACTAACTATGGCTACACCTTC. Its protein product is CAWSIMGSSTNYGYTF.

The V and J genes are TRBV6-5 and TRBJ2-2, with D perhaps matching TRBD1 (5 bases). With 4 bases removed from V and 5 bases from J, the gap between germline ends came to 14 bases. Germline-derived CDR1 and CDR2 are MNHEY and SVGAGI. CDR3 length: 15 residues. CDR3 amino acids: CASSSPIRGTGELFF. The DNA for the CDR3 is TGTGCCAGCAGTTCCCCGATTAGGGGAACCGGGGAGCTGTTTTTT.

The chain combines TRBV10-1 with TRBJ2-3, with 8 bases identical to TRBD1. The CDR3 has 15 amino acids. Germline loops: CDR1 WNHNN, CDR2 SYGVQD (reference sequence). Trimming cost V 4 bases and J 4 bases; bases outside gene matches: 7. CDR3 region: CASSATGGIADTQYF. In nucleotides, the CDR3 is TGCGCCAGCAGTGCTACAGGGGGAATCGCAGATACGCAGTATTTT.

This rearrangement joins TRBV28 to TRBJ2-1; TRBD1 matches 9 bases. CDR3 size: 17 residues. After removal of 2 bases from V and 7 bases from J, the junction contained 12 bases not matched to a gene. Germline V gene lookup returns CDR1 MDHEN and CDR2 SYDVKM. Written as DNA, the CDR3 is TGTGCCAGCAGTTTAGGCGCCGGGACAGGGATGGCAAATGAGCAGTTCTTC. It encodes CASSLGAGTGMANEQFF.

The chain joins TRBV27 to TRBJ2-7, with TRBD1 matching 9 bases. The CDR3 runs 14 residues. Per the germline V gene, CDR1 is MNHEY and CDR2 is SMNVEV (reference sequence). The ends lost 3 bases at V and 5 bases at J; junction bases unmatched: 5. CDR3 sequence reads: CASSFTGTGNEQYF. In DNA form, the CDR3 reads TGTGCCAGCAGTTTCACCGGGACAGGGAACGAGCAGTACTTC.

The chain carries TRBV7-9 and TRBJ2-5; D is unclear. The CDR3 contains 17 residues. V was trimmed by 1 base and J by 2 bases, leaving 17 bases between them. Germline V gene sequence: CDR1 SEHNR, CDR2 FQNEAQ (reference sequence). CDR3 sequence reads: CASSLGTRRHKQETQYF. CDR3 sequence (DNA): TGTGCCAGCAGCTTAGGCACCCGGCGGCACAAACAAGAGACCCAGTACTTC.

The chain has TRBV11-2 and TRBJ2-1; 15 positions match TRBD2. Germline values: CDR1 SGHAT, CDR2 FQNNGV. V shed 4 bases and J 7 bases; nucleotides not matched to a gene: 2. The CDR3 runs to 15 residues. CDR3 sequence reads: CASSSGTSGRNEQFF. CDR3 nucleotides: TGTGCCAGCAGCTCCGGGACTAGCGGGAGGAATGAGCAGTTCTTC.

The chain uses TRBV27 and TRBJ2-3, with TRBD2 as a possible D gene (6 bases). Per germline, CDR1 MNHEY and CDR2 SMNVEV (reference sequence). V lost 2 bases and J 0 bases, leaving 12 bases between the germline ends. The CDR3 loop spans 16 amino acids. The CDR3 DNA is TGTGCCAGCAGTTTACGGAGACTAGGAAGCACAGATACGCAGTATTTT. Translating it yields CASSLRRLGSTDTQYF.

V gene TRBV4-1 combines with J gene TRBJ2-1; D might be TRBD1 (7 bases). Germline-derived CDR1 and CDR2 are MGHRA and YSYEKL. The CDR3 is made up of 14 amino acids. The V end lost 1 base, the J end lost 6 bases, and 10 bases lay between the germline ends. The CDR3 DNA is TGCGCCAGCAGCCAAGTCCAGGGGGGCAATGAGCAGTTCTTC. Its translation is CASSQVQGGNEQFF.

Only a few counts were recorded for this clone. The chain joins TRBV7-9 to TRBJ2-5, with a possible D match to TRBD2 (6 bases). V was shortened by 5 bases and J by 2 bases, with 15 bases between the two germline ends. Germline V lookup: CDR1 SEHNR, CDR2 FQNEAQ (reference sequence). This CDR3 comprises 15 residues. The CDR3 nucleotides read TGTGCCAGCAGCGGCGGGACGGCCGCTCAAGAGACCCAGTACTTC. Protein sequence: CASSGGTAAQETQYF.

The CDR3 DNA is TGTGCCGGGCGGGTTGGAGAAAAACTGTTTTTT. Translated, it gives CAGRVGEKLFF. The chain combines TRBV2 with TRBJ1-4, with D unclear. V was pared by 11 bases and J by 8 bases, with 12 bases between. The CDR3 has 11 residues. CDR1 is SNHLY, CDR2 FYNNEI, per germline.

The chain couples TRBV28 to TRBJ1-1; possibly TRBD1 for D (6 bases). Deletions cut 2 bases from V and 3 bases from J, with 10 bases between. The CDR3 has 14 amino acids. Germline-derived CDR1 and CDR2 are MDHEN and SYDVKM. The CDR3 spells CASSLQGSYTEAFF. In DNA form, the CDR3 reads TGTGCCAGCAGTTTACAGGGGTCGTACACTGAAGCTTTCTTT.

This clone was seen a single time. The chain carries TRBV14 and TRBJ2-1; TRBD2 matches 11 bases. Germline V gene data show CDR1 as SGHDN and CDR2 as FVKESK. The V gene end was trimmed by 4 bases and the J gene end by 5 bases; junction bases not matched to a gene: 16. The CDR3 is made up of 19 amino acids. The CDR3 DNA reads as TGTGCCAGCAGCCCAGACCCCCTAGCGGGAGGATTTATGGACAATGAGCAGTTCTTC. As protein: CASSPDPLAGGFMDNEQFF.

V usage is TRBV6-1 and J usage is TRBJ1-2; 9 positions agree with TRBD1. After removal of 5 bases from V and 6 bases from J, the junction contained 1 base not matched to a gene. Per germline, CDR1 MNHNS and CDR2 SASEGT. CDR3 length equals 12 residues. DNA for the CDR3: TGTGCCAGCAGTAGGGACAGGGATGGCTACACCTTC. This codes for CASSRDRDGYTF.

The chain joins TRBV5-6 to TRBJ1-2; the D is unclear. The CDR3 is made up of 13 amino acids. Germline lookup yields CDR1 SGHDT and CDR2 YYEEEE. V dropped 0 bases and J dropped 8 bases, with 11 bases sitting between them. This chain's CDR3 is CASSLGSSVGYTF. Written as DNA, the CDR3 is TGTGCCAGCAGCTTGGGCAGTTCCGTGGGCTACACCTTC.

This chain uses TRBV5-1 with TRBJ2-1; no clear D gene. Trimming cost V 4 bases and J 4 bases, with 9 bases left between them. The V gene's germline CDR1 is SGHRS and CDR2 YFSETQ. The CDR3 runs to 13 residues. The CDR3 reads CASSPLFYNEQFF. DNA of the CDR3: TGCGCCAGCAGCCCCCTCTTTTACAATGAGCAGTTCTTC.

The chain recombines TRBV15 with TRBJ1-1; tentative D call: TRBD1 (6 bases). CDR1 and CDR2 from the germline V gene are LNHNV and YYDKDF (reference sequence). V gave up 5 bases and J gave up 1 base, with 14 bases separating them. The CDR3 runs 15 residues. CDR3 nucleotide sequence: TGTGCCACCAGCGAGATGGGGGCTAGGAACACTGAAGCTTTCTTT. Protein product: CATSEMGARNTEAFF.

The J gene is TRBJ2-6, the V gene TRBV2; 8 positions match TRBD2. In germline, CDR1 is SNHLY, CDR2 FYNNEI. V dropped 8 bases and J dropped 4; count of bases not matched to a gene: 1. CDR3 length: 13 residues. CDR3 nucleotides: TGTGCCAGCGCGGGGGGAGGGGCCAACGTCCTGACTTTC. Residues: CASAGGGANVLTF. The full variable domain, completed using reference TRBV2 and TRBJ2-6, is EPEVTQTPSHQVTQMGQEVILRCVPISNHLYFYWYRQILGQKVEFLVSFYNNEISEKSEIFDDQFSVERPDGSNFTLKIRSTKLEDSAMYFCASAGGGANVLTFGAGSRLTVL.

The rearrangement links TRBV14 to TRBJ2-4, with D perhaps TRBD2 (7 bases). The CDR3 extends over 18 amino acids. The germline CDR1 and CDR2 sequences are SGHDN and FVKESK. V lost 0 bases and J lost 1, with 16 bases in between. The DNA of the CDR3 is TGTGCCAGCAGCCAAGATTGGGGGGGCAGCCGGGCCAAAAACATTCAGTACTTC. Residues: CASSQDWGGSRAKNIQYF.

This CDR3 reads CASSPRTGNQPQHF. Here the CDR3 DNA reads TGTGCCAGTAGTCCCCGGACAGGCAATCAGCCCCAGCATTTT. The chain is built from TRBV19 and TRBJ1-5, with D possibly matching TRBD1 (6 bases). Trimming stripped 5 bases from V and 2 bases from J, with 10 bases between. Per germline, CDR1 LNHDA and CDR2 SQIVND (reference sequence). The CDR3 is 14 residues long. Drawing the rest from reference TRBV19 and TRBJ1-5, the complete variable domain is DGGITQSPKYLFRKEGQNVTLSCEQNLNHDAMYWYRQDPGQGLRLIYYSQIVNDFQKGDIAEGYSVSREKKESFPLTVTSAQKNPTAFYLCASSPRTGNQPQHFGDGTRLSIL.